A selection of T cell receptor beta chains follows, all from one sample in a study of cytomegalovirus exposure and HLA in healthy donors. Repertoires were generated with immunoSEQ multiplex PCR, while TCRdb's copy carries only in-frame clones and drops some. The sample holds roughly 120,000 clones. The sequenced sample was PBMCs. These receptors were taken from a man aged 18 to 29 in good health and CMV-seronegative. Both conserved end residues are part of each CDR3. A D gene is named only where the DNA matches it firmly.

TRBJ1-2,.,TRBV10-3,TGTGCCATCAGTGTAGGGGGTAACTATGGCTACACCTTC,CAISVGGNYGYTF
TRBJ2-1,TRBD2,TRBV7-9,TGTGCCAGCAGCATGACCCCGGGACTAGCGTCCAATGAGCAGTTCTTC,CASSMTPGLASNEQFF
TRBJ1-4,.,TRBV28,TGTGCCAGCAGTTTAGTTTTTGGGCAGGCTGGCGAAAAACTGTTTTTT,CASSLVFGQAGEKLFF
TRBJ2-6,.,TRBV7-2,TGTGCCAGCAGCCAGACAAGAATTGGGGCCAACGTCCTGACTTTC,CASSQTRIGANVLTF
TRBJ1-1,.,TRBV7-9,TGTGCCAGCAGCTTCTACAGGGATTCGAACACTGAAGCTTTCTTT,CASSFYRDSNTEAFF
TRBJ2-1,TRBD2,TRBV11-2,TGTGCCAGCAGCTTAGGGGGACTAGCGATCGGTGAGCAGTTCTTC,CASSLGGLAIGEQFF
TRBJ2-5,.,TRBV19,TGTGCCAGTAGTATAGGAGGACAAGAGACCCAGTACTTC,CASSIGGQETQYF
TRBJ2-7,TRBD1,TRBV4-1,TGCGCCAGCAGCCCTGTTAGTAGGGTGACAGGGGGCTACGAGCAGTACTTC,CASSPVSRVTGGYEQYF
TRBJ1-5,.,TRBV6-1,TGTGCCAGCAGTGAGTACGGACAGAGCAATCAGCCCCAGCATTTT,CASSEYGQSNQPQHF
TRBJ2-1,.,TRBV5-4,TGTGCCAGCAGCTTGGACTTCGGCTCCTACAATGAGCAGTTCTTC,CASSLDFGSYNEQFF
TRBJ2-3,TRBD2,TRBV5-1,TGCGCCAGCAGCTTGGAGCGGGGCTACACAGATACGCAGTATTTT,CASSLERGYTDTQYF
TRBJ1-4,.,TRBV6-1,TGTGCCAGCAGTGAACACGGGGAAAAACTGTTTTTT,CASSEHGEKLFF
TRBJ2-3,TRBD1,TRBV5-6,TGTGCCAGCAGGGGGGACAGGCCCTCAGTGGATACGCAGTATTTT,CASRGDRPSVDTQYF
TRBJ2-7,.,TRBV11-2,TGTGCCAGCAGCTTAACATGGCAGGCCCCCTACGGGCAGTACTTC,CASSLTWQAPYGQYF
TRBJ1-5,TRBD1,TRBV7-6,TGTGCCAGCAGCCCTAGGGACAGGCAACCCAATCAGCCCCAGCATTTT,CASSPRDRQPNQPQHF
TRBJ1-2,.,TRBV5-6,TGTGCCAGCAGCCCCCCTCGGGGGGGCCGTGGCTACACCTTC,CASSPPRGGRGYTF
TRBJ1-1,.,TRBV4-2,TGTGCCAGCAGCCAAGATCTCGGCCGGGGAGCTTTCTTT,CASSQDLGRGAFF
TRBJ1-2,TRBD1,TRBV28,TGTGCCACCGACCTCATGGAGACAGGGCTCGACTATGGCTACACCTTC,CATDLMETGLDYGYTF
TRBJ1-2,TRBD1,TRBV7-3,TGTGCCAGCAGCTCCGGGACAGGGAGCCACTATGGCTACACCTTC,CASSSGTGSHYGYTF
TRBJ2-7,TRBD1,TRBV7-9,TGTGCCAGCAGCCTCCTGGGACAGAGCCTTTACGAGCAGTACTTC,CASSLLGQSLYEQYF
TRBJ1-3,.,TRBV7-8,TGTGCCAGCAGCCCGAACCGGCTTGGAGTTTCTGGAAACACCATATATTTT,CASSPNRLGVSGNTIYF
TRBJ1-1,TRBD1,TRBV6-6,TGTGCCAGCAGTAGGGACAGGGGGTTGAGTGAAGCTTTCTTT,CASSRDRGLSEAFF
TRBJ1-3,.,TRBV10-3,TGTGCCATCAGTGACAGGGGATCTGGAAACACCATATATTTT,CAISDRGSGNTIYF
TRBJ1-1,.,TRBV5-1,TGCGCCAGCAGCTTGGAGTCGATGCGGCCTTTCTTT,CASSLESMRPFF
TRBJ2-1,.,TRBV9,TGTGCCAGCAAACAGGGAGACTCCTACAATGAGCAGTTCTTC,CASKQGDSYNEQFF
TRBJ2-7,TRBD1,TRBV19,TGTGCCAGTAGTATGGCCAGGGGGAACGAGCAGTACTTC,CASSMARGNEQYF
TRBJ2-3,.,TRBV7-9,TGTGCCACTCCGGGCGGCGGGCCAGATACGCAGTATTTT,CATPGGGPDTQYF
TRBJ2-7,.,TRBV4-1,TGCGCCAGCAGCCATCCGGGGGATGCCTACGAGCAGTACTTC,CASSHPGDAYEQYF
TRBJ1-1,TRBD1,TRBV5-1,TGCGCCAGCAGCCCCTGGGACAGCAACACTGAAGCTTTCTTT,CASSPWDSNTEAFF
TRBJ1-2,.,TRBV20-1,TGCAGTGCTAGACTAGAGTACACCTTC,CSARLEYTF
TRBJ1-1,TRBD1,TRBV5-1,TGCGCCAGCAGCTCACAGGGGGGGAACGCTGAAGCTTTCTTT,CASSSQGGNAEAFF
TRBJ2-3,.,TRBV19,TGTGCCAGCCGGGGGACGGAGGATGGTACGCAGTATTTT,CASRGTEDGTQYF
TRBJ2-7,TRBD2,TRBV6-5,TGTGCCAGCAGGGCTGGGGGCGGGAGGGGCTACGAGCAGTACTTC,CASRAGGGRGYEQYF
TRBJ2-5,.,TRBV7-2,TGTGCCAGCAGCTTATTCAGAGAGACCCAGTACTTC,CASSLFRETQYF
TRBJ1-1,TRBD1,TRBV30,TGTGCCTGGAGTCGTTATCGGGACAGGGTCAACACTGAAGCTTTCTTT,CAWSRYRDRVNTEAFF
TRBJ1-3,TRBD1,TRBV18,TGTGCCAGCTCACCGGACAGGGCTGGAAACACCATATATTTT,CASSPDRAGNTIYF
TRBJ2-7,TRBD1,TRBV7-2,TGTGCCAGCAGGACCGGGACAGGGGGCTGGCGGGAGCAGTACTTC,CASRTGTGGWREQYF
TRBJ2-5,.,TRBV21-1,TGTGCCAGCAGCAACTTGGAGACCCAGTACTTC,CASSNLETQYF
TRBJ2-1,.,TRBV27,TGTGCCAGCAGTCCTCAGGGTAACAATGAGCAGTTCTTC,CASSPQGNNEQFF
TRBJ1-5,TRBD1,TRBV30,TGTGCCTGGAGTGGGGACAGGGAACAGCCCCAGCATTTT,CAWSGDREQPQHF
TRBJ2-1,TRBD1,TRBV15,TGTGCCACCAGCAGCCTGACAGGGGTTATAGATGAGCAGTTCTTC,CATSSLTGVIDEQFF
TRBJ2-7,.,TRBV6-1,TGTGCCAGCAGTGAAAATACAGGGTACCCCTACGAGCAGTACTTC,CASSENTGYPYEQYF
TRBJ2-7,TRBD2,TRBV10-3,TGTGCCATCAGTGAGGTGGGAAAGCGGGGCGAGCAGTACTTC,CAISEVGKRGEQYF
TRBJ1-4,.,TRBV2,TGTGCCAGCAGTGATTTAGAAAAACTGTTTTTT,CASSDLEKLFF
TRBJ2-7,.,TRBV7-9,TGTGCCAGCAGCTTAGTAGTATACGAGCAGTACTTC,CASSLVVYEQYF